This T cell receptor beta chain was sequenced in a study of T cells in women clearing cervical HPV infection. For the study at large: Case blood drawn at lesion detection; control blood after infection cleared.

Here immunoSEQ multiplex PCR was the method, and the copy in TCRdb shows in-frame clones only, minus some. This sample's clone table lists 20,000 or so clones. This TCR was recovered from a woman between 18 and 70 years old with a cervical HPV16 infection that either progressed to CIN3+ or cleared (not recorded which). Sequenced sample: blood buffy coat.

CDR3 DNA (partial): TGTGCCAGCAGGACTTGGACTGCCTCCTCTGGAAACACC. Translated, it gives CASRTWTASSGNT. The CDR3 in full is CASRTWTASSGNTIYF. The chain has TRBV28 and TRBJ1-3; D remains unclear. The read gets to within 3 residues of the CDR3 end, and the germline J gene fills in the rest. V was pared by 6 bases and J by 0 bases, with 15 bases between. The CDR3 is 16 residues long. Per the germline V gene, CDR1 is MDHEN and CDR2 is SYDVKM.